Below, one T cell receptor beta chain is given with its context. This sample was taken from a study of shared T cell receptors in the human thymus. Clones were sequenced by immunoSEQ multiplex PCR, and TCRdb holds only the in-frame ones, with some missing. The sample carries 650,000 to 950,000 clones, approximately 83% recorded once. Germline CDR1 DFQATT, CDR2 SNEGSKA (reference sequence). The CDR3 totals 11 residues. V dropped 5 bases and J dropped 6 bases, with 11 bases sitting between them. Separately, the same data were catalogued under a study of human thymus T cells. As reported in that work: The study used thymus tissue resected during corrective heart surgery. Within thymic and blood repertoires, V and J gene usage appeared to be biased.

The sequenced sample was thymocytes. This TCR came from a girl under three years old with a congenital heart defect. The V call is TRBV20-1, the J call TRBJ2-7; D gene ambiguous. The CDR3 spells CSASTLSEQYF. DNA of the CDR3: TGCAGTGCTTCTACCCTTAGCGAGCAGTACTTC.